Listed below are T cell receptor beta chains from one sample, sequenced in a study of T cell repertoires in cytomegalovirus infection. No cognate antigen is known for these TCRs. TCRdb re-called the reads through MiXCR, storing one row per CDR3 protein. The table shows approximately 300,000 distinct CDR3 sequences, with 29% occurring only once. The material sequenced was cultured PBMCs, taken from culture after CMV antigen stimulation. The receptor source for this set is a human donor in good health (CMV status not recorded). Some clones in this sample may be carry-over from other donors' samples. The CDR3 runs from the conserved cysteine through the conserved F or W.

j_call v_call cdr3_aa
TRBJ2-7 TRBV6-5 CASSYAQTGPGEQYF
TRBJ2-1 TRBV12-3/TRBV12-4 CASSSDYFNEQFF
TRBJ1-2 TRBV20-1 CSARDLEEGVYGYTF
TRBJ1-2 TRBV18 CASSPGDRANYGYTF
TRBJ2-4 TRBV6-6 CASSLPIIAKNIQYF
TRBJ2-5 TRBV7-6 CASSLTTSGGETQYF
TRBJ2-5 TRBV24-1 CATSDTGTGGSETQYF
TRBJ2-3 TRBV10-1 CASSERQYTDTQYF
TRBJ2-5 TRBV15 CATRDRGQETQYF
TRBJ2-7 TRBV4-2 CASGVGAAYEQYF
TRBJ1-5 TRBV4-1 CASSRETGVNQPQHF
TRBJ1-6 TRBV12-3/TRBV12-4 CASNVDLYSPLHF
TRBJ2-1 TRBV28 CASSAPWQAYYGPFF
TRBJ1-1 TRBV6-2/TRBV6-3 CASGPTGSGTEAFF
TRBJ1-2 TRBV10-3 CAISLGQGDYGYTF
TRBJ2-2 TRBV9 CASSVEGLAGPGHTGELFF
TRBJ1-2 TRBV18 CASSHREGPGGNGYTF
TRBJ1-2 TRBV6-5 CASSYRDRLNYGYTF
TRBJ1-2 TRBV20-1 CSAQALSRGNGYTF
TRBJ2-1 TRBV12-3/TRBV12-4 CASEEGILGQFF
TRBJ2-7 TRBV6-5 CASSSGTGYEEQYF
TRBJ2-2 TRBV12-5 CASGPGLYTGELFF
TRBJ1-3 TRBV5-1 CASSLEAQTRTGNTIYF
TRBJ2-7 TRBV7-2 CASSLVSGRAAGEQYF
TRBJ2-1 TRBV20-1 CSAAHTGGDYNEQFF
TRBJ1-2 TRBV12-3/TRBV12-4 CASSPRNVYGYTF
TRBJ2-3 TRBV28 CASRPFQGSDTQYF
TRBJ1-5 TRBV6-1 CASSGRNNQPQHF
TRBJ2-1 TRBV7-3 CASSLRQGVYNEQFF
TRBJ2-7 TRBV4-2 CASSPGTIFYEQYF
TRBJ1-1 TRBV11-2 CASSLEGTGATEAFF
TRBJ2-1 TRBV12-3/TRBV12-4 CASIPTSGRRNEQFF
TRBJ1-2 TRBV7-4 CASSPGIRVYGYTF
TRBJ2-1 TRBV11-3 CASSLESSGGEQFF
TRBJ2-3 TRBV6-5 CASSYSYAGQGRYTDTQYF
TRBJ2-1 TRBV2 CASSELFSTSGIYNEQFF
TRBJ2-5 TRBV7-3 CASSLTGLGIQETQYF
TRBJ2-1 TRBV20-1 CSARPLAGGHNEQFF
TRBJ2-5 TRBV6-1 CASSDGGTGETQYF
TRBJ1-6 TRBV2 CASNSRGPGSDSPLHF
TRBJ2-7 TRBV2 CASTPPNGAYEQYF
TRBJ1-5 TRBV19 CASIGQGRRSNQPQHF